Listed below are T cell receptor beta chains from one sample, sequenced in a study of graft-versus-host responses after intestinal transplantation. Sequencing used immunoSEQ multiplex PCR; TCRdb keeps in-frame clones, though not all of them. The sample has around 21,000 clones; about 57% are singletons. This material consisted of alloreactive CD4+ T cells from a mixed lymphocyte reaction culture, taken before intestinal transplant. The receptors here all came from a human patient who received an intestinal transplant. Each CDR3 is given with its conserved first and last residue. Fields, in order: V gene, J gene, CDR3 length, CDR3 protein.

V: TRBV5-6
J: TRBJ2-7
length: 16
CDR3: CASSLGDRGLSYEQYF

V: TRBV5-6
J: TRBJ2-3
length: 15
CDR3: CASSFGRISANTQYF

V: TRBV9
J: TRBJ2-1
length: 16
CDR3: CASSVVASGSIYEQFF

V: TRBV6-5
J: TRBJ2-2
length: 13
CDR3: CASSYRGPGELFF

V: TRBV10-2
J: TRBJ2-7
length: 14
CDR3: CASSRQDAAYEQYF

V: TRBV19
J: .
length: 13
CDR3: CASSGLVGYEQYF

V: TRBV2
J: TRBJ2-7
length: 10
CDR3: CASSLAGQYF

V: TRBV9
J: TRBJ2-2
length: 14
CDR3: CASSVGGNTGELFF

V: TRBV6-5
J: TRBJ1-3
length: 15
CDR3: CASSYQGLSGNTIYF

V: TRBV29-1
J: TRBJ2-7
length: 11
CDR3: CSVDIGMSQYF

V: TRBV5-5
J: TRBJ1-2
length: 15
CDR3: CASSFGVNFPYGYTF

V: TRBV18
J: TRBJ1-1
length: 14
CDR3: CASSPLLANTEAFF

V: TRBV30
J: TRBJ2-1
length: 17
CDR3: CAWSVRQPTSGGNEQFF

V: TRBV5-1
J: TRBJ2-2
length: 16
CDR3: CASRGMGALVTGELFF

V: TRBV18
J: TRBJ2-7
length: 15
CDR3: CASSYSGNPSYEQYF

V: TRBV7-2
J: TRBJ2-7
length: 14
CDR3: CASSLGTGFYEQYF

V: TRBV7-8
J: TRBJ2-7
length: 16
CDR3: CASSFLHPGQGSEQYF

V: TRBV10-1
J: TRBJ1-1
length: 15
CDR3: CASSERRAGGTEAFF

V: TRBV18
J: TRBJ2-3
length: 15
CDR3: CASSPVRGAPDTQYF

V: TRBV18
J: TRBJ2-2
length: 15
CDR3: CASSPGQATTGELFF

V: TRBV29-1
J: TRBJ2-3
length: 14
CDR3: CSVCANDGTDTQYF

V: TRBV28
J: TRBJ1-5
length: 16
CDR3: CASTRMGTGINQPQHF

V: TRBV6-5
J: TRBJ1-5
length: 15
CDR3: CASSYSWGRDQPQHF

V: TRBV10-1
J: TRBJ2-2
length: 13
CDR3: CASSPGLSGELFF

V: TRBV6-1
J: TRBJ2-7
length: 12
CDR3: CASSLEAYEQYF

V: TRBV20-1
J: TRBJ1-1
length: 11
CDR3: CSARGQDQAFF

V: TRBV2
J: TRBJ1-1
length: 14
CDR3: CAGGQSLKDTEAFF

V: TRBV29-1
J: TRBJ2-2
length: 11
CDR3: CSVETGGELFF

V: TRBV6-1
J: TRBJ1-1
length: 13
CDR3: CASAPQVYTEAFF

V: TRBV6-1
J: TRBJ1-4
length: 13
CDR3: CASIGGLNEKLFF

V: TRBV14
J: TRBJ1-2
length: 12
CDR3: CASSQGLYGYTF

V: TRBV7-9
J: TRBJ2-1
length: 15
CDR3: CASSLEGLSYNEQFF

V: TRBV18
J: TRBJ2-1
length: 15
CDR3: CASSSTGNPYNEQFF